This entry concerns a single T cell receptor (beta chain). This entry belongs to a study of T cell responses to AZD1222 COVID-19 vaccine. The germline V and J ends were trimmed by 6 bases and 1 base, with 11 bases remaining between them. Germline CDR1 is SGHNT and CDR2 is YENEEA. CDR3 size: 14 residues. Sequenced by immunoSEQ multiplex PCR; TCRdb stores in-frame clones only, minus some. Of roughly 120,000 clones in the sample, around 88% were seen once. Second-dose schedules of about 4 or about 12 weeks were combined. This rearrangement joins TRBV11-3 to TRBJ2-3, with D possibly matching TRBD1 (5 bases). Here the sequenced sample was peripheral blood, taken 28 days after the second AZD1222 dose. The sequence came from an adult who received the AZD1222 COVID-19 vaccine. This CDR3 is CASRYRFGTDTQYF. The CDR3 nucleotides are TGTGCCAGCAGATACAGGTTCGGCACAGATACGCAGTATTTT. Full variable domain (rest looked up from reference TRBV11-3 and TRBJ2-3): EAGVVQSPRYKIIEKKQPVAFWCNPISGHNTLYWYLQNLGQGPELLIRYENEEAVDDSQLPKDRFSAERLKGVDSTLKIQPAELGDSAVYLCASRYRFGTDTQYFGPGTRLTVL.